The 29 T cell receptor beta chains below all came from one sample that was sequenced in a study of cytomegalovirus exposure and HLA in healthy donors. With 60 Vbeta and 13 Jbeta primers, the PCR was carried out. Profiling relied on immunoSEQ multiplex PCR, and the TCRdb table lists in-frame clones only, not all of them. The sample consists of 110,000 to 150,000 clones, approximately 79% of them appearing once. Sequencing was carried out using PBMCs. These receptors were collected from a man aged 18 to 29 in good health and CMV-seronegative.

This clone was detected only once. The V gene is TRBV6-1, the J gene TRBJ1-2; D possibly corresponds to TRBD1 (6 bases). V lost 4 bases and J 7 bases, leaving 19 bases between the germline ends. This CDR3 has 15 residues. Germline V gene data show CDR1 as MNHNS and CDR2 as SASEGT. CDR3 sequence: CASSVTGLKALGYTF. The DNA for the CDR3 is TGTGCCAGCAGTGTTACAGGGCTAAAAGCCCTTGGCTACACCTTC.

This clone was seen only once. J is TRBJ1-2 and V is TRBV6-4; maybe TRBD1 (5 bases). Germline V gene sequence: CDR1 MRHNA, CDR2 SNTAGT. The CDR3 is 15 amino acids. Trimming left V 6 bases short and J 1 base short, with 15 bases between. DNA of the CDR3: TGTGCCAGCAGGCCCTCAGGGTTCGATAACTATGGCTACACCTTC. Translated: CASRPSGFDNYGYTF.

The genes are TRBV7-2 and TRBJ1-5, with 8 nucleotides matching TRBD1. Germline lookup yields CDR1 SGHTA and CDR2 FQGNSA. CDR3 length equals 14 residues. With 6 bases clipped from V and 4 bases from J, the junction kept 5 bases outside the gene matches. DNA of the CDR3: TGTGCCAGCAGTCGGGACAGGCCGAATCAGCCCCAGCATTTT. Encoded protein: CASSRDRPNQPQHF.

Only a few counts were recorded for this clone. The V and J genes are TRBV18 and TRBJ2-7; 7 bases fit TRBD1. Germline V CDR1 and CDR2: KGHSH, LQKENI. J lost 0 bases, V lost 6 bases, and 5 bases had no gene match. This CDR3 is built from 14 residues. DNA of the CDR3: TGTGCCAGCTCTTCCGCAGGGGGCTCCTACGAGCAGTACTTC. Its translation is CASSSAGGSYEQYF.

This clone was seen once. The rearrangement links TRBV7-3 to TRBJ1-2; possible D gene TRBD1, 6 bases. CDR3 length equals 15 residues. The ends were cut back, 1 base at V and 6 bases at J, with 15 bases in the middle. Germline CDR1 is SGHTA and CDR2 is FQGTGA. The CDR3 nucleotides read TGTGCCAGCAGCTTAAGCGGGGGGGGGCGAGATGGCTACACCTTC. This codes for CASSLSGGGRDGYTF.

The V and J genes are TRBV9 and TRBJ2-3; tentatively, D is TRBD1 (6 bases). Trimming removed 1 base from V and 6 bases from J, with 18 bases in between. Germline-derived CDR1 and CDR2 are SGDLS and YYNGEE. The CDR3 totals 16 residues. In nucleotides, the CDR3 is TGTGCCAGCAGCGTAAAGGGTGCAGGGGCGGTGGATACGCAGTATTTT. Encoded protein: CASSVKGAGAVDTQYF.

The chain uses TRBV18 and TRBJ1-4; 7 nucleotides align to TRBD1. The CDR3 extends over 16 amino acids. The ends lost 3 bases at V and 2 bases at J; junction bases unmatched: 6. The germline gives CDR1 KGHSH, CDR2 LQKENI. The DNA for the CDR3 is TGTGCCAGCTCACCGGAGGGACAGACTACTAATGAAAAACTGTTTTTT. This gives the protein CASSPEGQTTNEKLFF.

The CDR3 loop is CASRKGGTGGTDTQYF. Here the CDR3 DNA reads TGTGCCAGCAGGAAGGGAGGGACAGGAGGCACAGATACGCAGTATTTT. V is TRBV25-1 and J is TRBJ2-3; D perhaps matches TRBD1 (8 bases). Trimming stripped 6 bases from V and 1 base from J, with 17 bases between. The CDR3 spans 16 residues. Germline CDR1 is MGHDK and CDR2 is SYGVNS.

The chain links TRBV9 to TRBJ1-6; D is unresolved. In germline, CDR1 is SGDLS, CDR2 YYNGEE. CDR3 length: 14 residues. Trimming left V 3 bases short and J 10 bases short, with 14 bases between. CDR3 in DNA: TGTGCCAGCAGCGATGGAGGATACTGGTCACCCCTCCACTTT. It translates to CASSDGGYWSPLHF.

J is TRBJ1-1 and V is TRBV6-5, with 10 bases lining up with TRBD1. The CDR3 is 14 amino acids. Per germline, CDR1 MNHEY and CDR2 SVGAGI. J was trimmed by 3 bases and V by 6 bases; bases with no gene match: 4. The CDR3 bases are TGTGCCAGCAGAAGACAGGGGGCGGACACTGAAGCTTTCTTT. It encodes CASRRQGADTEAFF.

The chain joins TRBV4-2 to TRBJ2-7; 8 bases fit TRBD1. The germline V gene has CDR1 LGHNA and CDR2 YNFKEQ. Losses at the gene ends were 0 bases for V and 6 bases for J; bases not matched to a gene: 7. The CDR3 is 15 amino acids. The CDR3 spells CASSQESQGAVEQYF. CDR3 sequence (DNA): TGTGCCAGCAGCCAAGAAAGCCAGGGGGCGGTCGAGCAGTACTTC.

This chain links TRBV19 with TRBJ2-7; D not certain. The ends were cut back, 1 base at V and 4 bases at J, with 11 bases in the middle. Germline V gives CDR1 LNHDA, CDR2 SQIVND (reference sequence). CDR3 length equals 14 residues. CDR3 coding DNA: TGTGCCAGTAGTATAGGAGGCTTTGCGTACGAGCAGTACTTC. It codes for CASSIGGFAYEQYF. The variable domain in full, completed from reference TRBV19 and TRBJ2-7, reads DGGITQSPKYLFRKEGQNVTLSCEQNLNHDAMYWYRQDPGQGLRLIYYSQIVNDFQKGDIAEGYSVSREKKESFPLTVTSAQKNPTAFYLCASSIGGFAYEQYFGPGTRLTVT.

The chain links TRBV25-1 to TRBJ1-6, with 7 nucleotides matching TRBD1. V lost 6 bases to trimming and J lost 9 bases; unmatched junction nucleotides: 8. The CDR3 is 14 amino acids. Germline V gives CDR1 MGHDK, CDR2 SYGVNS. DNA of the CDR3: TGTGCCAGCAGCCAGTCAACAGGGGCTTCACCCCTCCACTTT. Translation gives CASSQSTGASPLHF.

V gene TRBV7-9 combines with J gene TRBJ2-5, with a tentative D call TRBD1 (5 bases). The V and J ends lost 5 bases and 4 bases respectively, with 17 bases between them. CDR1 and CDR2 (germline): SEHNR, FQNEAQ (reference sequence). The CDR3 contains 15 residues. This chain's CDR3 is CASSTFAGNTETQYF. The DNA for the CDR3 is TGTGCCAGCAGCACTTTTGCAGGGAATACAGAGACCCAGTACTTC. The whole variable domain, filled in from reference TRBV7-9 and TRBJ2-5, reads DTGVSQNPRHKITKRGQNVTFRCDPISEHNRLYWYRQTLGQGPEFLTYFQNEAQLEKSRLLSDRFSAERPKGSFSTLEIQRTEQGDSAMYLCASSTFAGNTETQYFGPGTRLLVL.

The CDR3 reads CASSQGTIQQYF. As DNA, the CDR3 is TGTGCCAGCAGTCAAGGGACTATTCAGCAGTACTTC. The chain joins TRBV6-5 to TRBJ2-7; 7 bases map to TRBD2. The CDR3 length is 12 residues. V lost 5 bases and J lost 8; bases outside the gene matches: 6. Germline V gene lookup returns CDR1 MNHEY and CDR2 SVGAGI.

This rearrangement joins TRBV19 to TRBJ2-2, with a tentative D call TRBD1 (5 bases). The CDR3 totals 12 residues. Deletions cut 6 bases from V and 8 bases from J, with 10 bases between. The germline V gene encodes CDR1 LNHDA and CDR2 SQIVND (reference sequence). CDR3 DNA: TGTGCCAGTAGGGGGCGGACAGGGGAGCTGTTTTTT. As protein: CASRGRTGELFF. The entire variable domain, with the rest obtained from reference TRBV19 and TRBJ2-2, is as follows: DGGITQSPKYLFRKEGQNVTLSCEQNLNHDAMYWYRQDPGQGLRLIYYSQIVNDFQKGDIAEGYSVSREKKESFPLTVTSAQKNPTAFYLCASRGRTGELFFGEGSRLTVL.

This chain links TRBV5-6 with TRBJ1-2; D remains ambiguous. Trimming cost V 2 bases and J 3 bases, with 17 bases left between them. CDR1 and CDR2 from the germline V gene are SGHDT and YYEEEE. The CDR3 runs 16 residues. CDR3 nucleotide sequence: TGTGCCAGCAGCTTTATTTTGGGAGGGTTCGACTATGGCTACACCTTC. Its translation is CASSFILGGFDYGYTF.

This clone was counted only a few times. Different DNA sequences within this sample yield the same CDR3. The rearrangement uses TRBV27 and TRBJ2-5; D might be TRBD1 (5 bases). Germline V CDR1 and CDR2: MNHEY, SMNVEV (reference sequence). The V end lost 0 bases, the J end lost 5 bases, and 10 bases lay between the germline ends. The CDR3 is 14 residues long. CDR3 coding DNA: TGTGCCAGCAGTTTATCGGCTAGGGGTGAGACCCAGTACTTC. Its protein product is CASSLSARGETQYF.

The gene calls are TRBV7-9 and TRBJ2-3; D possibly corresponds to TRBD1 (5 bases). This CDR3 contains 13 residues. V shed 4 bases and J shed 4 bases, with 9 bases lying between them. Germline V gene data show CDR1 as SEHNR and CDR2 as FQNEAQ (reference sequence). The CDR3, as DNA: TGTGCCAGCAGCTCTGGGGCGCCAGATACGCAGTATTTT. It is translated as CASSSGAPDTQYF.

This chain uses TRBV5-5 with TRBJ1-4; perhaps TRBD1 as D (5 bases). CDR3 size: 16 residues. CDR1 is SGHKS, CDR2 YYEKEE, per germline (reference sequence). The V and J ends lost 3 bases and 4 bases respectively, with 16 bases between them. The CDR3 protein is CASSSLTGGFNEKLFF. The CDR3 DNA reads TGTGCCAGCAGCTCCCTCACGGGGGGGTTTAATGAAAAACTGTTTTTT. The full variable domain, in which reference TRBV5-5 and TRBJ1-4 provide the parts outside the CDR3, is DAGVTQSPTHLIKTRGQQVTLRCSPISGHKSVSWYQQVLGQGPQFIFQYYEKEERGRGNFPDRFSARQFPNYSSELNVNALLLGDSALYLCASSSLTGGFNEKLFFGSGTQLSVL.

The V gene is TRBV19, the J gene TRBJ1-5; D is perhaps TRBD1 (5 bases). CDR1 is LNHDA and CDR2 is SQIVND in the germline V gene (reference sequence). Between the trimmed V and J ends, which lost 3 bases and 3 bases, there was a span of 15 bases. This CDR3 has 16 residues. The CDR3 spells CASSITYGGLNQPQHF. In DNA form, the CDR3 reads TGTGCCAGTAGTATCACCTACGGGGGACTCAATCAGCCCCAGCATTTT. Full variable domain (outside the CDR3, taken from reference TRBV19 and TRBJ1-5): DGGITQSPKYLFRKEGQNVTLSCEQNLNHDAMYWYRQDPGQGLRLIYYSQIVNDFQKGDIAEGYSVSREKKESFPLTVTSAQKNPTAFYLCASSITYGGLNQPQHFGDGTRLSIL.

This chain joins TRBV29-1 and TRBJ2-1; 9 nucleotides agree with TRBD1. The junction had 0 bases not matched to a gene; V was cut back by 6 bases and J by 3 bases. This CDR3 comprises 12 residues. CDR1 SQVTM and CDR2 ANQGSEA come from the germline V gene. The DNA of the CDR3 is TGCAGCGTGGGACAGGGCTACAATGAGCAGTTCTTC. It specifies CSVGQGYNEQFF.

This clone occurred a few times. Other nucleotide sequences in the sample specify the same CDR3. The rearrangement joins TRBV27 to TRBJ2-1, with TRBD1 as a possible D gene (5 bases). Deletions cut 2 bases from V and 6 bases from J, with 14 bases between. The CDR3 has 15 residues. The germline gives CDR1 MNHEY, CDR2 SMNVEV (reference sequence). The DNA for the CDR3 is TGTGCCAGCAGTTTAGGCGGTAGGGGTGGCAATGAGCAGTTCTTC. This encodes CASSLGGRGGNEQFF.

This chain joins TRBV7-9 and TRBJ2-1, with TRBD2 as a possible D gene (6 bases). Germline assignment: CDR1 SEHNR and CDR2 FQNEAQ (reference sequence). This CDR3 region has 16 residues. V lost 3 bases to trimming and J lost 7 bases, with 19 bases between them. The CDR3 sequence: CASSFNPREAGNEQFF. The DNA of the CDR3 is TGTGCCAGCAGCTTTAACCCCCGCGAGGCGGGGAATGAGCAGTTCTTC.

The gene calls are TRBV27 and TRBJ2-1; no firm D call. CDR1 and CDR2 (germline): MNHEY, SMNVEV (reference sequence). V shed 2 bases and J shed 0 bases, with 11 bases lying between them. The CDR3 runs 16 residues. The CDR3 DNA reads as TGTGCCAGCAGTTTAAATCCGCGGAGCTCCTACAATGAGCAGTTCTTC. Encoded protein: CASSLNPRSSYNEQFF.

The chain recombines TRBV2 with TRBJ1-4; 7 bases agree with TRBD1. There are 14 residues in the CDR3. Looked up from germline, CDR1 is SNHLY and CDR2 is FYNNEI. V was clipped by 6 bases and J by 0 bases; unmatched bases: 1. CDR3: CASRGQSTNEKLFF. The CDR3 DNA reads as TGTGCCAGCAGGGGACAGTCAACTAATGAAAAACTGTTTTTT. The full variable domain, in which reference TRBV2 and TRBJ1-4 provide the parts outside the CDR3, is EPEVTQTPSHQVTQMGQEVILRCVPISNHLYFYWYRQILGQKVEFLVSFYNNEISEKSEIFDDQFSVERPDGSNFTLKIRSTKLEDSAMYFCASRGQSTNEKLFFGSGTQLSVL.

This clone was counted only a few times. This chain connects TRBV5-5 to TRBJ2-2, with 7 bases that match TRBD1. From germline, CDR1 is SGHKS and CDR2 YYEKEE (reference sequence). Unmatched junction bases numbered 10, after V lost 2 bases and J lost 6 bases. This CDR3 is 16 amino acids long. The DNA of the CDR3 is TGTGCCAGCAGCTTCCGAATAGGGACAGCCCCCGGGGAGCTGTTTTTT. Residues: CASSFRIGTAPGELFF.

This clone turned up a few times. DNA for the CDR3: TGTGCCAGCAGTCGCCAGACAGGATTGGAAAAACTGTTTTTT. Its protein product is CASSRQTGLEKLFF. The rearrangement uses TRBV6-6 and TRBJ1-4, with D possibly TRBD1 on 6 matching bases. Trimming stripped 5 bases from V and 8 bases from J, with 15 bases between. Germline V gives CDR1 MNHNY, CDR2 SVGAGI (reference sequence). The CDR3 sequence is 14 residues long.

This clone was seen a handful of times. The rearrangement joins TRBV10-3 to TRBJ1-6; a weak D match, TRBD1 (6 bases). V was pared by 3 bases and J by 9 bases, with 9 bases between. In germline, CDR1 is ENHRY, CDR2 SYGVKD. This CDR3 region has 13 residues. DNA of the CDR3: TGTGCCATCAGTGAACAGGGAAGTTCACCCCTCCACTTT. This translates into CAISEQGSSPLHF.